The following is a T cell receptor (beta chain) sequence with its context. These data belong to a study of cytomegalovirus exposure and HLA in healthy donors. Germline CDR1 is SGHNT and CDR2 is YYREEE (reference sequence). J gave up 5 bases and V 6 bases, and 8 bases lay outside the gene matches. CDR3 length: 13 residues. The repertoire was sequenced with immunoSEQ multiplex PCR; TCRdb's copy has only in-frame clones and lacks some. The table lists 170,000 or so clones, 65% to 85% of them singletons. The J gene is TRBJ2-7, the V gene TRBV5-4; 7 bases align to TRBD1. This clonotype originated in a woman aged 18-35 years in good health and CMV-seropositive. Sequenced sample: PBMCs. The CDR3 loop is CASTRTGTDEQYF. The CDR3 bases are TGTGCCAGCACGAGGACAGGTACCGACGAGCAGTACTTC.